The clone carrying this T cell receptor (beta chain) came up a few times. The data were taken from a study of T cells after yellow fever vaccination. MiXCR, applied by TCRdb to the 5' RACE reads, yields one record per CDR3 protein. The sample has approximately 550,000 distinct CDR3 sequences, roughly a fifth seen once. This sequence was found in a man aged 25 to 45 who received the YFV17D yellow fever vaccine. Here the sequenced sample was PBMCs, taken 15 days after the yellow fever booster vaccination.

The CDR3 protein is CASTGSNQPQHF. The CDR3 DNA is TGTGCCAGCACTGGTAGTAATCAGCCCCAGCATTTT. The chain couples TRBV6-6 to TRBJ1-5; D remains ambiguous. CDR1 and CDR2 (germline): MNHNY, SVGAGI (reference sequence). V lost 7 bases and J 4 bases, leaving 8 bases between the germline ends. The CDR3 is made up of 12 amino acids.